The 5 T cell receptor beta chains given below trace back to one sample, sequenced in a study of beta chain features in type 1 diabetes. No cognate antigen is known for these TCRs. Study-wide findings and caveats: Among patients with Type 1 diabetes, TCRB CDR3s were moderately but significantly shorter in every one of the four CD4+ subsets.

The entirety of the isolated RNA underwent reverse transcription, so expressed TCRB transcripts were sequenced. Method: immunoSEQ multiplex PCR; TCRdb's copy keeps in-frame clones and lacks some. The sample yields 40,000 to 55,000 clones, around 40% seen once. The sample comprised stem cell memory CD4+ T cells from blood. Receptors originate from a man aged 30 to 45 with type 1 diabetes.

The chain combines TRBV10-1 with TRBJ2-7, with a weak D call TRBD2 (6 bases). The CDR3 extends over 12 amino acids. Looked up from germline, CDR1 is WNHNN and CDR2 is SYGVQD (reference sequence). CDR3 DNA sequence: TGCGCGGGGGGAAAACCCACCTACGAGCAGTACTTC. Its protein product is CAGGKPTYEQYF.

This clone was picked up a small number of times. The chain joins TRBV5-1 to TRBJ2-1; perhaps TRBD2 as D (6 bases). The CDR3 has 13 residues. The germline V and J ends were trimmed by 6 bases and 10 bases, with 17 bases remaining between them. Germline V gives CDR1 SGHRS, CDR2 YFSETQ. CDR3 nucleotides: TGCGCCAGCAAATCCGGGAGAGAAGGCGAGCAGTTCTTC. Its translation is CASKSGREGEQFF.

This sequence joins TRBV25-1 and TRBJ1-5, with 7 positions matching TRBD1. The V and J ends lost 9 bases and 2 bases, in that order; junction bases with no gene match: 10. Looked up from germline, CDR1 is MGHDK and CDR2 is SYGVNS. The length of the CDR3 is 15 residues. The CDR3 spells CARLLRDRGNQPQHF. CDR3 coding DNA: TGTGCCAGACTCTTGCGCGACAGGGGCAATCAGCCCCAGCATTTT.

This sequence joins TRBV5-6 and TRBJ2-2; 7 bases align to TRBD1. Germline CDR1 SGHDT, CDR2 YYEEEE. V trimming: 2 bases; J trimming: 0 bases; junction bases outside the gene matches: 7. The CDR3 is 17 residues long. The CDR3 sequence is CASSFQFRGSNTGELFF. The DNA for the CDR3 is TGTGCCAGCAGCTTCCAATTCAGGGGGTCGAACACCGGGGAGCTGTTTTTT.

This chain connects TRBV28 to TRBJ2-1; TRBD1 matches at 8 bases. Per germline, CDR1 MDHEN and CDR2 SYDVKM. The CDR3 is 16 residues long. V gave up 5 bases and J gave up 3 bases; unmatched junction bases: 9. The CDR3 region is CASSLTGTGHYNEQFF. The CDR3 DNA is TGTGCCAGCAGTCTGACCGGGACAGGACACTACAATGAGCAGTTCTTC.